The table lists the clone carrying this T cell receptor (beta chain) with a count of one. The data were obtained in a study of cytomegalovirus exposure and HLA in healthy donors. Per germline, CDR1 SNHLY and CDR2 FYNNEI. V gave up 8 bases and J gave up 10 bases, with 18 bases separating them. The CDR3 covers 14 residues. In the PCR, 60 Vbeta and 13 Jbeta primers were used. Generated by immunoSEQ multiplex PCR, the TCRdb table keeps only in-frame clones and is missing some. The sample records roughly 100,000 clones, around 75% being singletons. This TCR was sampled from a man younger than 40 in good health and CMV-seronegative. The specimen sequenced was PBMCs. The rearrangement joins TRBV2 to TRBJ1-6, with D perhaps matching TRBD1 (5 bases). The CDR3 sequence: CASGFLGRESPLHF. Written as DNA, the CDR3 is TGTGCCAGCGGTTTCTTGGGGCGCGAGTCACCCCTCCACTTT. The full variable domain, its missing parts supplied by reference TRBV2 and TRBJ1-6, is EPEVTQTPSHQVTQMGQEVILRCVPISNHLYFYWYRQILGQKVEFLVSFYNNEISEKSEIFDDQFSVERPDGSNFTLKIRSTKLEDSAMYFCASGFLGRESPLHFGNGTRLTVT.